A single sample gave rise to the 26 T cell receptor beta chains below, sequenced in a study of T cell responses to AZD1222 COVID-19 vaccine. TCRdb keeps only in-frame clones here, not all; method: immunoSEQ multiplex PCR. The table shows 130,000 to 150,000 clones, with approximately 88% occurring only once. Sequences were derived from peripheral blood, sampled on day 0 of AZD1222 vaccination. All receptors derive from an adult in good health.

Remarks on this clone: Sequence at one end of the junction differs from germline and may be a read error. CDR3 residues: CASSPPAGAKEKLFF. In DNA form, the CDR3 reads TGTGCCAGCAGCCCCCCCGCAGGGGCTAAAGAAAAACTGTTTTTT. The J gene is TRBJ1-4, the V gene TRBV3-1 (or the pseudogene TRBV3-2); TRBD1 might be the D (6 bases). Germline assignment: CDR1 LGHDT and CDR2 YNNKEL (reference sequence). The CDR3 extends over 15 amino acids.

The chain couples TRBV27 to TRBJ2-1, with a weak D call TRBD1 (6 bases). The germline V and J ends were trimmed by 5 bases and 6 bases, with 17 bases remaining between them. Germline CDR1 and CDR2: MNHEY and SMNVEV (reference sequence). The length of the CDR3 is 15 residues. The CDR3 nucleotides read TGTGCCAGCAGTCACTCCGGACAGATCGGCAATGAGCAGTTCTTC. Its protein is CASSHSGQIGNEQFF.

The chain carries TRBV4-1 and TRBJ2-1; TRBD2 matches at 15 bases. The CDR3 consists of 20 residues. CDR1 is MGHRA and CDR2 is YSYEKL in the germline V gene. V trimming: 1 base; J trimming: 2 bases; junction bases outside the gene matches: 9. CDR3 DNA sequence: TGCGCCAGCAGCCAAGGGACTAGCGGGGGGGCCGGAAGGACCTACAATGAGCAGTTCTTC. Its protein is CASSQGTSGGAGRTYNEQFF.

The V gene is TRBV15, the J gene TRBJ1-5, with 7 bases lining up with TRBD1. The CDR3 consists of 18 residues. Germline lookup yields CDR1 LNHNV and CDR2 YYDKDF (reference sequence). The J segment lost 1 base and the V segment lost 0 bases, leaving 9 bases of the junction unmatched. The DNA of the CDR3 is TGTGCCACCAGCAGAGATCCATTGAGGGGGCCCAGCAATCAGCCCCAGCATTTT. This gives the protein CATSRDPLRGPSNQPQHF.

This clone was seen a few times. The V call is TRBV5-1, the J call TRBJ2-7; D remains unclear. CDR1 is SGHRS, CDR2 YFSETQ, per germline. The V and J ends lost 5 bases and 0 bases respectively, with 6 bases between them. The CDR3 has 12 residues. The CDR3 protein is CASRTSSYEQYF. The CDR3 region has the DNA TGCGCCAGCAGAACCTCCTCCTACGAGCAGTACTTC.

V gene TRBV28 combines with J gene TRBJ1-2; the D gene is possibly TRBD1 (5 bases). The V end lost 1 base, the J end lost 4 bases, and 19 bases lay between the germline ends. The germline CDR1 and CDR2 sequences are MDHEN and SYDVKM. CDR3 size: 17 residues. The CDR3 is CASSLLGSKGRLYGYTF. CDR3 DNA: TGTGCCAGCAGTTTATTAGGAAGCAAGGGACGGCTCTATGGCTACACCTTC.

This chain joins TRBV9 and TRBJ1-1, with D uncertain. V was clipped by 0 bases and J by 4 bases, with 10 bases between them. The CDR3 totals 14 residues. Germline CDR1 SGDLS, CDR2 YYNGEE. CDR3 amino acids: CASSVDTGSTEAFF. CDR3 sequence (DNA): TGTGCCAGCAGCGTAGATACGGGGTCCACTGAAGCTTTCTTT.

The chain carries TRBV4-2 and TRBJ1-1; D is unclear. CDR3 length: 13 amino acids. V was shortened by 1 base and J by 1 base, with 4 bases between the two germline ends. Germline CDR1 reads LGHNA; CDR2 reads YNFKEQ. For the CDR3, the DNA is TGTGCCAGCAGCCAAGCCGGGAACACTGAAGCTTTCTTT. Its translation is CASSQAGNTEAFF.

This clone was seen only a few times. The J gene is TRBJ2-7, the V gene TRBV11-1; no firm D call. Trimming cost V 5 bases and J 1 base, with 15 bases left between them. The germline V gene encodes CDR1 SGHAT and CDR2 FQDESV (reference sequence). The CDR3 loop spans 15 amino acids. CDR3 protein: CASSLGEHTSYEQYF. CDR3 coding DNA: TGTGCCAGCAGCCTTGGAGAACACACTTCCTACGAGCAGTACTTC.

The V gene is TRBV19, the J gene TRBJ1-5; TRBD1 matches at 10 bases. With 1 base clipped from V and 5 bases from J, the junction kept 2 bases outside the gene matches. Per germline, CDR1 LNHDA and CDR2 SQIVND (reference sequence). The CDR3 covers 15 residues. The CDR3 nucleotides are TGTGCCAGTAGTATAGTGGGGACAGGGGATCAGCCCCAGCATTTT. It codes for CASSIVGTGDQPQHF.

The chain has TRBV2 and TRBJ2-1, with 9 bases aligning to TRBD1. V was clipped by 1 base and J by 2 bases; unmatched bases: 3. Germline lookup yields CDR1 SNHLY and CDR2 FYNNEI. The CDR3 totals 16 residues. CDR3 coding DNA: TGTGCCAGCAGTGAAGTGGGGGACAGGGCCTACAATGAGCAGTTCTTC. Encoded protein: CASSEVGDRAYNEQFF.

The sample holds one count of this clone. This rearrangement joins TRBV19 to TRBJ1-1; no clear D. The V end was cut by 6 bases, the J end by 6 bases, with 14 bases between. CDR3 size: 13 residues. Germline CDR1 and CDR2: LNHDA and SQIVND (reference sequence). The CDR3 spells CASSQRMAAEAFF. The DNA of the CDR3 is TGTGCCAGTAGCCAGCGGATGGCGGCTGAAGCTTTCTTT.

The chain is built from TRBV24-1 and TRBJ1-2, with D possibly being TRBD1 (5 bases). Germline CDR1 is KGHDR and CDR2 is SFDVKD. The ends were cut back, 9 bases at V and 4 bases at J, with 26 bases in the middle. The CDR3 has 17 residues. DNA for the CDR3: TGTGCCACCCCCTGGGGGGACCGAATTCATCTGGGCTATGGCTACACCTTC. This translates into CATPWGDRIHLGYGYTF.

The chain uses TRBV18 and TRBJ2-5, with 9 positions matching TRBD1. CDR1 is KGHSH, CDR2 LQKENI, per germline. The CDR3 runs to 15 residues. The V and J ends lost 1 base and 4 bases, in that order; junction bases with no gene match: 4. The CDR3 loop is CASSPRTGAGETQYF. The CDR3 DNA sequence: TGTGCCAGCTCACCACGGACAGGGGCGGGAGAGACCCAGTACTTC.

The gene calls are TRBV18 and TRBJ1-1; 7 nucleotides align to TRBD1. After removal of 2 bases from V and 3 bases from J, the junction contained 0 bases not matched to a gene. This CDR3 has 13 residues. Germline CDR1 KGHSH, CDR2 LQKENI. In DNA form, the CDR3 reads TGTGCCAGCTCACCAGACAGGGACACTGAAGCTTTCTTT. Its protein is CASSPDRDTEAFF. Full variable domain (outside the CDR3, taken from reference TRBV18 and TRBJ1-1): NAGVMQNPRHLVRRRGQEARLRCSPMKGHSHVYWYRQLPEEGLKFMVYLQKENIIDESGMPKERFSAEFPKEGPSILRIQQVVRGDSAAYFCASSPDRDTEAFFGQGTRLTVV.

The chain has TRBV2 and TRBJ1-5; no firm D call. The CDR3 runs 15 residues. Trimming left V 4 bases short and J 1 base short, with 11 bases between. Per germline, CDR1 SNHLY and CDR2 FYNNEI. This CDR3 is CASSARFGSNQPQHF. The CDR3 bases are TGTGCCAGCAGTGCTCGGTTCGGAAGCAATCAGCCCCAGCATTTT.

This clone was seen just once. The chain has TRBV6-5 and TRBJ1-2; D not certain. Trimming left V 8 bases short and J 8 bases short, with 18 bases between. The CDR3 is made up of 13 amino acids. The germline V gene encodes CDR1 MNHEY and CDR2 SVGAGI. The CDR3 here is CASSPHRSAGYTF. The CDR3 DNA sequence: TGTGCCAGCTCTCCTCACCGGTCAGCGGGCTACACCTTC.

The chain employs TRBV4-1 and TRBJ1-6; 10 positions agree with TRBD1. The CDR3 covers 19 residues. Germline V gene lookup returns CDR1 MGHRA and CDR2 YSYEKL. The V gene end was trimmed by 2 bases and the J gene end by 0 bases; junction bases not matched to a gene: 7. The CDR3 loop reads CASSQTPGQGSSYNSPLHF. CDR3 nucleotides: TGCGCCAGCAGCCAAACCCCGGGACAGGGGAGCTCCTATAATTCACCCCTCCACTTT.

The chain carries TRBV18 and TRBJ2-1, with 9 bases matching TRBD1. The CDR3 consists of 14 residues. The V segment lost 3 bases and the J segment 8 bases; nucleotides outside the gene matches: 5. CDR1 is KGHSH and CDR2 is LQKENI in the germline V gene. CDR3 residues: CASSPDRGGDEQFF. In nucleotides, the CDR3 is TGTGCCAGCTCACCGGACAGGGGAGGAGATGAGCAGTTCTTC.

This chain joins TRBV4-2 and TRBJ1-2, with unresolved D. CDR1 is LGHNA and CDR2 is YNFKEQ in the germline V gene. The CDR3 covers 15 residues. V was pared by 1 base and J by 5 bases, with 14 bases between. CDR3 sequence: CASSQVLQDRYGYTF. CDR3 sequence (DNA): TGTGCCAGCAGCCAAGTGCTCCAGGATCGGTATGGCTACACCTTC.

The V gene is TRBV19, the J gene TRBJ2-3, with D uncertain. Trimming left V 6 bases short and J 3 bases short, with 10 bases between. The CDR3 runs 13 residues. CDR1 is LNHDA, CDR2 SQIVND, per germline (reference sequence). As DNA, the CDR3 is TGTGCCAGTAGCCCCTTTGGAACAGATACGCAGTATTTT. Its protein is CASSPFGTDTQYF. The complete variable domain, with remaining parts taken from reference TRBV19 and TRBJ2-3, reads DGGITQSPKYLFRKEGQNVTLSCEQNLNHDAMYWYRQDPGQGLRLIYYSQIVNDFQKGDIAEGYSVSREKKESFPLTVTSAQKNPTAFYLCASSPFGTDTQYFGPGTRLTVL.

The CDR3 nucleotides are TGTGCCAGCAGTGAAAGGACAGGAGGCTACGAGCAGTACTTC. Translation gives CASSERTGGYEQYF. This chain uses TRBV2 with TRBJ2-7; TRBD1 matches 7 bases. Germline lookup yields CDR1 SNHLY and CDR2 FYNNEI. Germline trimming cut 2 bases from V and 3 bases from J; bases unmatched to any gene: 4. The CDR3 length is 14 residues.

This rearrangement joins TRBV7-3 to TRBJ2-3; TRBD2 agrees at 7 bases. V was clipped by 5 bases and J by 3 bases; unmatched bases: 8. Germline assignment: CDR1 SGHTA and CDR2 FQGTGA. This CDR3 is 15 amino acids long. The CDR3 region has the DNA TGTGCCAGCAGCCCCCGTGGGAGGGGAACAGATACGCAGTATTTT. Amino acids: CASSPRGRGTDTQYF.

V is TRBV30 and J is TRBJ1-4; D might be TRBD1 (6 bases). Germline CDR1 reads GTSNPN; CDR2 reads SVGIG (reference sequence). The CDR3 spans 17 residues. V lost 1 base, J lost 0 bases, and 15 bases lay in between. DNA of the CDR3: TGTGCCTGGAGTGGGGACATCTATTCTTCAACTAATGAAAAACTGTTTTTT. Its translation is CAWSGDIYSSTNEKLFF.

The chain employs TRBV6-2 or TRBV6-3 and TRBJ2-1, with TRBD2 matching over 7 bases. The CDR3 extends over 16 amino acids. Trimming took 5 bases from V and 9 from J; bases not matched to a gene: 16. From germline, CDR1 is MNHEY and CDR2 SVGEGT. CDR3 protein: CASSPYAVRGVGEQFF. The DNA for the CDR3 is TGTGCCAGCAGTCCCTACGCCGTCCGGGGGGTGGGTGAGCAGTTCTTC.

CDR3 amino acids: CASSLPPTGNEQFF. The CDR3 DNA reads TGTGCCAGCAGCTTGCCCCCAACCGGGAATGAGCAGTTCTTC. This chain uses TRBV7-8 with TRBJ2-1; D is uncertain. V dropped 3 bases and J dropped 7 bases, with 13 bases sitting between them. CDR1 is SGHVS and CDR2 is FQNEAQ in the germline V gene. This CDR3 has 14 amino acids.